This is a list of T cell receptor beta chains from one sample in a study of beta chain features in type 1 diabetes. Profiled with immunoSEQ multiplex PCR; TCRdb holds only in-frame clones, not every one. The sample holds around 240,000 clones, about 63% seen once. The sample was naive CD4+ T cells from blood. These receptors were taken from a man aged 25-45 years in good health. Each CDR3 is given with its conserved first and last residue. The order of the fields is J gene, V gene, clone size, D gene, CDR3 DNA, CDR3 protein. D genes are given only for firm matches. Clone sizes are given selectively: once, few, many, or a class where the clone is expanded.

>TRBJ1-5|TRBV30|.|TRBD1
TGTGCCTGGAGTACAGGGGGACAGCCCCAGCATTTT
CAWSTGGQPQHF
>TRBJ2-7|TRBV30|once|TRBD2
TGTGCCTGGAGTACATCGGGGGGATCAACTTGGGAGCAGTACTTC
CAWSTSGGSTWEQYF
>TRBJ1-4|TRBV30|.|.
TGTGCCTGGAGTGTACCTGTAATGGGTGAAAAACTGTTTTTT
CAWSVPVMGEKLFF
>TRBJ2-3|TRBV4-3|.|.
TGCGCCAGCAGCCAATGGTCCAAGGAGGGCACAGATACGCAGTATTTT
CASSQWSKEGTDTQYF
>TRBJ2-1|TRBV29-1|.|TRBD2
TGCAGCGCTACGGAACCGGGACTAGGGGGAGAGCAGTTCTTC
CSATEPGLGGEQFF
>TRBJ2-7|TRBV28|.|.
TGTGCCAGCAGACAACTAGGCATCGAGCAGTACTTC
CASRQLGIEQYF
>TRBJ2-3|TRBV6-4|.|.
TGTGCCAGCGGCGTGGGAGATACGCAGTATTTT
CASGVGDTQYF
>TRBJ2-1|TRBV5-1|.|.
TGCGCCAGCAGCCCCCGCACCTACAATGAGCAGTTCTTC
CASSPRTYNEQFF
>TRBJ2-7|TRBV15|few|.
TGTGCCACCAGCAAGGAGACTAGGAGCGAGCAGTACTTC
CATSKETRSEQYF
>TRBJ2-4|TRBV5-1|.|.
TGCGCCAGCAGCTTGGGGACTACCACCTATGGAAACATTCAGTACTTC
CASSLGTTTYGNIQYF
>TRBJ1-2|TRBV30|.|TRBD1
TGTGCCTGGACCGACAGGGGCGACTATGGCTACACCTTC
CAWTDRGDYGYTF
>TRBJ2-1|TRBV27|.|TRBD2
TGTGCCAGCAAGACTAGCGGGAGGAATGAGCAGTTCTTC
CASKTSGRNEQFF
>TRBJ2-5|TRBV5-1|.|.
TGCGCCAGCAGCTTCGGGCAAATGCAAGAGACCCAGTACTTC
CASSFGQMQETQYF
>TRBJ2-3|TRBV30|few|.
TGTGCCTGGACGGGGTCCAGCACAGATACGCAGTATTTT
CAWTGSSTDTQYF
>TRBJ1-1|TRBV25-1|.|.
TGTGCCAGCAGCACTACAGGGAACACTGAAGCTTTCTTT
CASSTTGNTEAFF